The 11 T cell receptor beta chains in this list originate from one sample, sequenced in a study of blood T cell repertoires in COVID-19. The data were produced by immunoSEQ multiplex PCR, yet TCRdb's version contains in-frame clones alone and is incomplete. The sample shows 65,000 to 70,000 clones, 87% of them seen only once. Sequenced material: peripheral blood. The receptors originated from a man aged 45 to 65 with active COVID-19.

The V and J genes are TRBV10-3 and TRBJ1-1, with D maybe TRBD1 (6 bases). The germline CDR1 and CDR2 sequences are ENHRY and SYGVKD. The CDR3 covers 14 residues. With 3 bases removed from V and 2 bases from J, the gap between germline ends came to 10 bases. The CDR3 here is CAISEGTTNTEAFF. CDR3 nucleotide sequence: TGTGCCATCAGTGAAGGGACAACCAACACTGAAGCTTTCTTT.

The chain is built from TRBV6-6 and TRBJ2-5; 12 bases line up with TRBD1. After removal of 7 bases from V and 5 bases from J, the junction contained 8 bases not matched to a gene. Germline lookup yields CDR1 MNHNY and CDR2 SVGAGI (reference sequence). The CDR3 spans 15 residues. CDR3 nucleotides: TGTGCCAGCACTAGGGACAGGGGGCGCCGGGAGACCCAGTACTTC. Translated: CASTRDRGRRETQYF.

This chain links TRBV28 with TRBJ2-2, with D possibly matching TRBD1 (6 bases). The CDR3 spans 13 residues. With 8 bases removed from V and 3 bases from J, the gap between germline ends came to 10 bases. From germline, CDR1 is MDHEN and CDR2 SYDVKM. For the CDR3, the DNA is TGTGCCAGCGGCTCAGGGGACACCGGGGAGCTGTTTTTT. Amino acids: CASGSGDTGELFF.

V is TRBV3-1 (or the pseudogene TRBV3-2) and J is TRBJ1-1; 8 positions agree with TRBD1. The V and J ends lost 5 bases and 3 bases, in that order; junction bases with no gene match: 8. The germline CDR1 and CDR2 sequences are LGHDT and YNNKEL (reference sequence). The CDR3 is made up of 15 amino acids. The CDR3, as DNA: TGTGCCAGCAGCTCCCGATCCAGGGGGCACACTGAAGCTTTCTTT. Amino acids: CASSSRSRGHTEAFF.

In nucleotides, the CDR3 is TGTGCCAGTACCCAAGGGACTAGCGGGTTCTACGAGCAGTACTTC. It translates to CASTQGTSGFYEQYF. V is TRBV19 and J is TRBJ2-7; 12 positions match TRBD2. The V gene end was trimmed by 7 bases and the J gene end by 3 bases; junction bases not matched to a gene: 7. The CDR3 runs 15 residues. Germline values: CDR1 LNHDA, CDR2 SQIVND (reference sequence).

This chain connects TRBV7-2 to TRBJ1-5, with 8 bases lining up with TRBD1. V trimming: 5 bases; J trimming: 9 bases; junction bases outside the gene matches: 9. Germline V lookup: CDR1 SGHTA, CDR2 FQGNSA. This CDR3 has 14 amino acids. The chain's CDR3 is CASSPRTGTRPQHF. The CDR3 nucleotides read TGTGCCAGCAGCCCTCGGACAGGGACGCGGCCCCAGCATTTT.

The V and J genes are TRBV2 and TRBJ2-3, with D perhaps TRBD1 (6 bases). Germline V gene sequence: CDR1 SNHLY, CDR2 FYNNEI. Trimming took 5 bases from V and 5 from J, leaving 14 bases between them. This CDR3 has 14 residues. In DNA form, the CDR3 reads TGTGCCAGCAGTTTCCCAGGGGTGGAAGATACGCAGTATTTT. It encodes CASSFPGVEDTQYF.

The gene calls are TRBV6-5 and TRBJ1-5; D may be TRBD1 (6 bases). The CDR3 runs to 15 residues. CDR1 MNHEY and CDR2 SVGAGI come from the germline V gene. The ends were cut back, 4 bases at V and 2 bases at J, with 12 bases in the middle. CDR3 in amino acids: CASSFRPGGNQPQHF. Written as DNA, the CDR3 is TGTGCCAGCAGTTTCCGCCCAGGGGGCAATCAGCCCCAGCATTTT.

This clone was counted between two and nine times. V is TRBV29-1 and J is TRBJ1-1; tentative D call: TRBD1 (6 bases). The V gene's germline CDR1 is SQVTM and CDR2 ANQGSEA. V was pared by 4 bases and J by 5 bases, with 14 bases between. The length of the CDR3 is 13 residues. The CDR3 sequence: CSVAGESWTEAFF. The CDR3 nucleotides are TGCAGCGTTGCAGGGGAATCTTGGACTGAAGCTTTCTTT. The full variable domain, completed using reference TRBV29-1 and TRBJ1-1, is SAVISQKPSRDICQRGTSLTIQCQVDSQVTMMFWYRQQPGQSLTLIATANQGSEATYESGFVIDKFPISRPNLTFSTLTVSNMSPEDSSIYLCSVAGESWTEAFFGQGTRLTVV.

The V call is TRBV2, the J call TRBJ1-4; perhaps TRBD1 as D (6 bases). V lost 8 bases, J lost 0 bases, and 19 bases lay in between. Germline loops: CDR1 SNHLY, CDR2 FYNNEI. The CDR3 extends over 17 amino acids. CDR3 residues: CASGLRGALATNEKLFF. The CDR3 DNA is TGTGCCAGCGGGCTCCGGGGGGCCCTTGCAACTAATGAAAAACTGTTTTTT.

The CDR3 protein is CAIGRTDYEQYF. As DNA, the CDR3 is TGTGCCATCGGACGGACTGACTACGAGCAGTACTTC. This chain connects TRBV10-3 to TRBJ2-7; D might be TRBD2 (5 bases). The V and J ends lost 8 bases and 3 bases respectively, with 11 bases between them. CDR3 size: 12 residues. CDR1 and CDR2 (germline): ENHRY, SYGVKD.